A single sample gave rise to the 24 T cell receptor beta chains below, sequenced in a study of T cell responses to AZD1222 COVID-19 vaccine. Here immunoSEQ multiplex PCR was the method, and the copy in TCRdb shows in-frame clones only, minus some. Among 55,000 to 70,000 clones listed, around nine tenths were seen once. This material consisted of peripheral blood, taken on day 0 of AZD1222 vaccination. The receptors stem from an adult in good health.

This clone was seen a single time. The chain is built from TRBV11-2 and TRBJ1-1; D is unresolved. This CDR3 spans 13 amino acids. Trimming shortened V by 0 bases and J by 5 bases, and 7 bases separated the two germline ends. Germline V gene sequence: CDR1 SGHAT, CDR2 FQNNGV. The CDR3 region has the DNA TGTGCCAGCAGCTTAGACCCGAGAACTGAAGCTTTCTTT. Its translation: CASSLDPRTEAFF.

V gene TRBV2 combines with J gene TRBJ2-7; D ambiguous. Trimming stripped 6 bases from V and 6 bases from J, with 18 bases between. The germline gives CDR1 SNHLY, CDR2 FYNNEI. The CDR3 consists of 14 residues. For the CDR3, the DNA is TGTGCCAGCAGACTCAACGGCCCTTATCCCGAGCAGTACTTC. The encoded protein is CASRLNGPYPEQYF.

The chain combines TRBV2 with TRBJ1-3; tentatively, D is TRBD1 (6 bases). The CDR3 loop spans 14 amino acids. With 6 bases removed from V and 0 bases from J, the gap between germline ends came to 9 bases. The germline CDR1 and CDR2 sequences are SNHLY and FYNNEI. In DNA, the CDR3 is TGTGCCAGCAGAGACAGGCTCTCTGGAAACACCATATATTTT. As protein: CASRDRLSGNTIYF.

V usage is TRBV5-1 and J usage is TRBJ2-1; 9 nucleotides agree with TRBD2. Germline V lookup: CDR1 SGHRS, CDR2 YFSETQ. The V segment lost 4 bases and the J segment 3 bases; nucleotides outside the gene matches: 5. The CDR3 runs 15 residues. CDR3 sequence (DNA): TGCGCCAGCAGCCTTTTTAGCGGGAGCTACAATGAGCAGTTCTTC. Translating gives CASSLFSGSYNEQFF.

This clone was counted once. V is TRBV6-2 or TRBV6-3 and J is TRBJ2-1; TRBD1 might be the D (6 bases). CDR3 length: 17 residues. Germline lookup yields CDR1 MNHEY and CDR2 SVGEGT. V was trimmed by 5 bases and J by 0 bases, leaving 17 bases between them. The CDR3 nucleotides read TGTGCCAGCAGTAACCCAGGGGCCCTGAGCTCCTACAATGAGCAGTTCTTC. This encodes CASSNPGALSSYNEQFF.

The V gene is TRBV2, the J gene TRBJ1-6; D uncertain. CDR1 SNHLY and CDR2 FYNNEI come from the germline V gene. V lost 4 bases and J lost 8, with 3 bases in between. This CDR3 has 11 amino acids. The DNA of the CDR3 is TGTGCCAGCAGTGGGGATTCACCCCTCCACTTT. Translated, it gives CASSGDSPLHF.

V gene TRBV4-1 combines with J gene TRBJ2-3; 8 bases align to TRBD2. The germline V gene encodes CDR1 MGHRA and CDR2 YSYEKL. V shed 2 bases, J shed 7 bases, and the junction held 14 bases outside the gene matches. The CDR3 is made up of 17 amino acids. CDR3 DNA: TGCGCCAGCAGCCAAAACATAGCGGGACGGGTTTTGAATACGCAGTATTTT. It yields the protein CASSQNIAGRVLNTQYF.

This chain joins TRBV21-1 and TRBJ2-1. TRBV21-1 is a pseudogene segment. CDR3 length: 17 amino acids. The CDR3 DNA follows: TGTGCCAGCAGCAAAGGTATGGCACGGCACTCCTACAATGAGCAGTTCTTC. It is translated as CASSKGMARHSYNEQFF.

Only a few counts were recorded for this clone. The V call is TRBV28, the J call TRBJ2-7; 11 nucleotides agree with TRBD2. V trimming: 6 bases; J trimming: 3 bases; junction bases outside the gene matches: 7. CDR3 length equals 15 residues. Germline CDR1 reads MDHEN; CDR2 reads SYDVKM. The CDR3 DNA is TGTGCCAGCAGACCTAGCGGGAGGAGAGACTACGAGCAGTACTTC. Its protein product is CASRPSGRRDYEQYF.

This chain links TRBV6-4 with TRBJ2-5; 7 positions match TRBD1. V gave up 0 bases and J gave up 2 bases; unmatched junction bases: 6. The CDR3 consists of 16 residues. The V gene's germline CDR1 is MRHNA and CDR2 SNTAGT. In nucleotides, the CDR3 is TGTGCCAGCAGTGACTCGATCGACAGGGCACAAGAGACCCAGTACTTC. Translated, it gives CASSDSIDRAQETQYF.

The chain links TRBV18 to TRBJ2-1; TRBD1 matches 7 bases. Germline assignment: CDR1 KGHSH and CDR2 LQKENI. V dropped 3 bases and J dropped 8; count of bases not matched to a gene: 10. This CDR3 spans 15 amino acids. Here the CDR3 reads CASSPLTGKADEQFF. DNA of the CDR3: TGTGCCAGCTCACCTCTGACAGGGAAAGCGGATGAGCAGTTCTTC.

The table lists this clone with a few counts. The gene calls are TRBV5-1 and TRBJ2-7, with D perhaps matching TRBD2 (6 bases). The CDR3 spans 14 residues. V gave up 4 bases and J gave up 1 base, with 12 bases separating them. The germline V gene encodes CDR1 SGHRS and CDR2 YFSETQ. CDR3 sequence (DNA): TGCGCCAGCAGCCGGCGGGGCGAATCCTACGAGCAGTACTTC. This sequence encodes CASSRRGESYEQYF.

The CDR3 reads CASSGGQGTYEQYF. The DNA for the CDR3 is TGTGCCAGCTCAGGGGGACAGGGAACCTACGAGCAGTACTTC. The V gene is TRBV18, the J gene TRBJ2-7; 9 bases line up with TRBD1. The V gene end was trimmed by 5 bases and the J gene end by 2 bases; junction bases not matched to a gene: 4. Germline values: CDR1 KGHSH, CDR2 LQKENI. This CDR3 is built from 14 residues.

As for this clone: This sample also contains other DNA sequences that code for the same CDR3. The V and J genes are TRBV20-1 and TRBJ2-7; no clear D gene. CDR1 and CDR2 from the germline V gene are DFQATT and SNEGSKA (reference sequence). Trimming removed 0 bases at V and 4 bases at J, with 4 bases between. This CDR3 comprises 11 residues. CDR3 sequence reads: CSARDSYEQYF. The CDR3 DNA reads TGCAGTGCTAGAGATTCATACGAGCAGTACTTC.

The chain uses TRBV28 and TRBJ2-7, with 7 bases identical to TRBD2. Germline values: CDR1 MDHEN, CDR2 SYDVKM. This CDR3 region has 14 residues. With V trimmed by 3 bases and J by 7 bases, 9 bases remained unmatched. Here the CDR3 reads CASSLWAGAWEQYF. In DNA form, the CDR3 reads TGTGCCAGCAGTTTGTGGGCGGGAGCTTGGGAGCAGTACTTC.

The chain uses TRBV19 and TRBJ2-6; 7 bases align to TRBD1. The CDR3 is 23 amino acids. V shed 3 bases, J shed 3 bases, and the junction held 26 bases outside the gene matches. Germline CDR1 and CDR2: LNHDA and SQIVND (reference sequence). Here the CDR3 reads CASSIPWAMSPGPQGCGANVLTF. The CDR3 bases are TGTGCCAGTAGTATTCCCTGGGCGATGTCCCCTGGACCACAGGGGTGTGGGGCCAACGTCCTGACTTTC. Using reference TRBV19 and TRBJ2-6 for the parts outside the CDR3, the full variable domain is DGGITQSPKYLFRKEGQNVTLSCEQNLNHDAMYWYRQDPGQGLRLIYYSQIVNDFQKGDIAEGYSVSREKKESFPLTVTSAQKNPTAFYLCASSIPWAMSPGPQGCGANVLTFGAGSRLTVL.

V and J are TRBV6-1 and TRBJ1-2, with TRBD1 as a possible D gene (6 bases). CDR3 length: 15 amino acids. V lost 2 bases to trimming and J lost 5 bases, with 15 bases between them. Germline V CDR1 and CDR2: MNHNS, SASEGT. DNA for the CDR3: TGTGCCAGCAGTGAATATAGGACAGTGTATTATGGCTACACCTTC. Its translation: CASSEYRTVYYGYTF.

This chain connects TRBV18 to TRBJ2-3, with 9 bases matching TRBD2. Unmatched junction bases numbered 13, after V lost 7 bases and J lost 2 bases. CDR1 and CDR2 from the germline V gene are KGHSH and LQKENI. CDR3 size: 17 residues. The chain's CDR3 is CASLSPNKRGVTDTQYF. The CDR3 coding sequence is TGTGCCAGCTTATCACCAAATAAGCGGGGGGTCACAGATACGCAGTATTTT.

The gene calls are TRBV7-2 and TRBJ2-2, with a weak D call TRBD1 (6 bases). The CDR3 is 15 amino acids. V lost 1 base to trimming and J lost 5 bases, with 11 bases between them. In germline, CDR1 is SGHTA, CDR2 FQGNSA. CDR3 residues: CASSLGPGVTGELFF. CDR3 in DNA: TGTGCCAGCAGCTTAGGGCCAGGGGTGACCGGGGAGCTGTTTTTT.

The gene calls are TRBV6-5 and TRBJ2-3, with 8 nucleotides matching TRBD1. CDR1 MNHEY and CDR2 SVGAGI come from the germline V gene. This CDR3 has 15 residues. The junction had 9 bases not matched to a gene; V was cut back by 6 bases and J by 4 bases. The chain's CDR3 is CASRRFGQGADTQYF. CDR3 coding DNA: TGTGCCAGCAGACGCTTTGGACAGGGTGCAGATACGCAGTATTTT.

This chain links TRBV6-5 with TRBJ2-3; 13 bases are a match to TRBD2. V shed 4 bases, J shed 4 bases, and the junction held 2 bases outside the gene matches. CDR1 is MNHEY, CDR2 SVGAGI, per germline. The CDR3 is 15 residues long. CDR3 sequence (DNA): TGTGCCAGCAGTTCGACTAGCGGGAGGCCAGATACGCAGTATTTT. Encoded protein: CASSSTSGRPDTQYF.

This clone was seen only once. Written as DNA, the CDR3 is TGTGCCAGCAGGGGGGGAGGGGGCAATCAGCCCCAGCATTTT. This encodes CASRGGGGNQPQHF. V and J are TRBV6-5 and TRBJ1-5; D is possibly TRBD1 (5 bases). The CDR3 is 14 amino acids. V was shortened by 6 bases and J by 2 bases, with 11 bases between the two germline ends. CDR1 is MNHEY, CDR2 SVGAGI, per germline.

The rearrangement joins TRBV18 to TRBJ1-1; TRBD1 aligns across 11 bases. Germline trimming cut 4 bases from V and 3 bases from J; bases unmatched to any gene: 4. Germline V gene sequence: CDR1 KGHSH, CDR2 LQKENI. CDR3 length: 15 amino acids. CDR3 nucleotide sequence: TGTGCCAGCTCACAGGGGACAGGGGGGGACACTGAAGCTTTCTTT. Translating it yields CASSQGTGGDTEAFF. Looking up the rest from reference TRBV18 and TRBJ1-1 gives the full variable domain: NAGVMQNPRHLVRRRGQEARLRCSPMKGHSHVYWYRQLPEEGLKFMVYLQKENIIDESGMPKERFSAEFPKEGPSILRIQQVVRGDSAAYFCASSQGTGGDTEAFFGQGTRLTVV.

V gene TRBV5-1 combines with J gene TRBJ2-5; D uncertain. Trimming stripped 0 bases from V and 5 bases from J, with 5 bases between. The CDR3 covers 12 residues. Germline CDR1 is SGHRS and CDR2 is YFSETQ. CDR3 coding DNA: TGCGCCAGCAGCTTGGGAGCGGAGACCCAGTACTTC. Amino acids: CASSLGAETQYF. Looking up the rest from reference TRBV5-1 and TRBJ2-5 gives the full variable domain: KAGVTQTPRYLIKTRGQQVTLSCSPISGHRSVSWYQQTPGQGLQFLFEYFSETQRNKGNFPGRFSGRQFSNSRSEMNVSTLELGDSALYLCASSLGAETQYFGPGTRLLVL.